This is a list of T cell receptor beta chains from one sample in a study of cytomegalovirus exposure and HLA in healthy donors. The method was immunoSEQ multiplex PCR; TCRdb's version includes in-frame clones alone and lacks a portion of them. The sample includes approximately 160,000 clones, more than 70% seen only once; the top ten take around 4.9%. What was sequenced was PBMCs. The receptors originated from a male donor in good health and CMV-seronegative. The CDR3 runs from the conserved cysteine through the conserved F or W. Fields, in order: D gene, clone size, J gene, V gene, CDR3 protein, CDR3 DNA. D genes are given only for firm matches. The size field is filled for only some rows; it gives once, few, many or a size class.

TRBD2,-,TRBJ2-5,TRBV7-9,CASSFRSGLLAGKETQYF,TGTGCCAGCAGCTTTAGATCGGGGTTGCTAGCGGGGAAAGAGACCCAGTACTTC
-,-,TRBJ2-3,TRBV28,CASSFLGGGTDTQYF,TGTGCCAGCAGTTTTCTCGGCGGGGGCACAGATACGCAGTATTTT
-,-,TRBJ2-2,TRBV10-3,CAIERGNTGELFF,TGTGCCATCGAACGGGGGAATACCGGGGAGCTGTTTTTT
TRBD2,-,TRBJ2-3,TRBV7-3,CASSLGLAGATDTQYF,TGTGCCAGCAGCCTGGGACTAGCGGGGGCCACAGATACGCAGTATTTT
TRBD1,-,TRBJ2-7,TRBV6-1,CASSEVLQGTYEQYF,TGTGCCAGCAGTGAAGTTTTACAGGGGACCTACGAGCAGTACTTC
-,-,TRBJ1-2,TRBV7-2,CASSLARSYGYTF,TGTGCCAGCAGCTTAGCCAGGTCCTATGGCTACACCTTC
TRBD1,-,TRBJ1-3,TRBV5-1,CASSDRAGGNTIYF,TGCGCCAGCAGCGACAGGGCGGGCGGAAACACCATATATTTT
TRBD1,-,TRBJ1-1,TRBV6-4,CASSPDRANTEAFF,TGTGCCAGCAGCCCCGACAGGGCTAACACTGAAGCTTTCTTT
-,-,TRBJ1-2,TRBV2,CASSVGRESYGYTF,TGTGCCAGCAGTGTGGGGAGGGAGAGCTATGGCTACACCTTC
TRBD1,few,TRBJ2-7,TRBV27,CASSLLDRVYEQYF,TGTGCCAGCAGTTTATTAGACAGGGTGTACGAGCAGTACTTC
-,-,TRBJ1-2,TRBV2,CASTIDSNYGYTF,TGTGCCAGCACTATTGACAGTAACTATGGCTACACCTTC
-,-,TRBJ2-3,TRBV30,CAWSVLSGSFTDTQYF,TGTGCCTGGAGTGTACTGAGCGGGTCCTTCACAGATACGCAGTATTTT
-,many,TRBJ1-5,TRBV5-6,CASSLSGTHQPQHF,TGTGCCAGCAGCTTATCCGGGACTCATCAGCCCCAGCATTTT
-,-,TRBJ1-3,TRBV6-5,CASSTQGYPGNTIYF,TGTGCCAGCAGTACCCAGGGGTATCCTGGAAACACCATATATTTT
TRBD1,-,TRBJ2-7,TRBV7-9,CASSPGQGARGEQYF,TGTGCCAGCAGCCCGGGACAGGGGGCGCGGGGCGAGCAGTACTTC
-,-,TRBJ2-7,TRBV7-2,CASSFTGGEVYEQYF,TGTGCCAGCAGCTTCACAGGTGGCGAGGTCTACGAGCAGTACTTC
-,-,TRBJ1-1,TRBV28,CASSFITVTEAFF,TGTGCCAGCAGTTTCATAACAGTTACTGAAGCTTTCTTT
-,-,TRBJ1-2,TRBV6-6,CASSYPVAGGNYGYTF,TGTGCCAGCAGTTATCCTGTGGCGGGGGGGAACTATGGCTACACCTTC
TRBD1,-,TRBJ2-7,TRBV11-2,CASSLWTGETYEQYF,TGTGCCAGCAGCTTATGGACAGGGGAGACCTACGAGCAGTACTTC
TRBD1,once,TRBJ2-7,TRBV5-6,CASSLGQGSYEQYF,TGTGCCAGCAGCTTGGGACAGGGATCCTACGAGCAGTACTTC
-,-,TRBJ1-6,TRBV4-1,CASSQASSYNSPLHF,TGCGCCAGCAGCCAAGCTTCCAGCTATAATTCACCCCTCCACTTT
TRBD2,-,TRBJ2-3,TRBV4-1,CASSQGGLAGGPFDTQYF,TGCGCCAGCAGCCAAGGGGGGCTAGCGGGAGGGCCCTTCGATACGCAGTATTTT
-,few,TRBJ1-1,TRBV5-4,CASSYRQAGEAFF,TGTGCCAGCAGTTATAGACAGGCCGGTGAAGCTTTCTTT
TRBD2,-,TRBJ2-7,TRBV30,CAWSVSGRAYEQYF,TGTGCCTGGAGTGTTAGCGGGAGGGCCTACGAGCAGTACTTC
TRBD2,-,TRBJ2-4,TRBV2,CASRGSGGGAKNIQYF,TGTGCCAGCAGGGGTAGCGGGGGCGGGGCCAAAAACATTCAGTACTTC